The 15 T cell receptor beta chains below come from one sample, sequenced in a study of shared clonotypes between healthy human individuals. Only in-frame clones appear in the TCRdb table, and some are missing; sequencing was by immunoSEQ multiplex PCR. The table lists 2,100,000 or so clones, 90% to 97% of them singletons, with roughly 0.13% in the top ten. Sequencing input: naive CD4+ T cells sorted from blood. Sample subset: CD45RA+ positively selected. The receptors here all came from a man between 18 and 35 years old in good health.

The rearrangement joins TRBV9 to TRBJ1-1; possible D gene TRBD1, 5 bases. V was shortened by 4 bases and J by 5 bases, with 15 bases between the two germline ends. From germline, CDR1 is SGDLS and CDR2 YYNGEE. The CDR3 runs to 14 residues. The CDR3 DNA is TGTGCCAGCAGCACCGGTAAGTGGGGGACTGAAGCTTTCTTT. This encodes CASSTGKWGTEAFF.

The gene calls are TRBV5-1 and TRBJ2-5, with D perhaps TRBD2 (6 bases). The V gene's germline CDR1 is SGHRS and CDR2 YFSETQ. The CDR3 is 14 amino acids. The V end lost 5 bases, the J end lost 1 base, and 12 bases lay between the germline ends. The DNA of the CDR3 is TGCGCCAGCAGAAACCTGGGACTCCAAGAGACCCAGTACTTC. Residues: CASRNLGLQETQYF.

The sample holds one count of this clone. The chain uses TRBV7-5 and TRBJ2-7; no DNA check was done on the table's D call, TRBD2. TRBV7-5 is a listed pseudogene. The CDR3 is 17 residues long. The CDR3: CARSPGPTSGSSYEQYF. As DNA, the CDR3 is TGTGCCAGAAGTCCAGGGCCTACTAGCGGGAGCTCCTACGAGCAGTACTTC.

In regard to this clone: The sample carries other DNA sequences with the same CDR3. V usage is TRBV18 and J usage is TRBJ2-7; D gene ambiguous. CDR3 length: 13 residues. The V gene's germline CDR1 is KGHSH and CDR2 LQKENI. V was shortened by 0 bases and J by 5 bases, with 8 bases between the two germline ends. The CDR3, as DNA: TGTGCCAGCTCACCACCAGGGCTAAACGAGCAGTACTTC. Translated, it gives CASSPPGLNEQYF. Full variable domain (rest looked up from reference TRBV18 and TRBJ2-7): NAGVMQNPRHLVRRRGQEARLRCSPMKGHSHVYWYRQLPEEGLKFMVYLQKENIIDESGMPKERFSAEFPKEGPSILRIQQVVRGDSAAYFCASSPPGLNEQYFGPGTRLTVT.

The chain links TRBV29-1 to TRBJ1-5; D remains unclear. Germline-derived CDR1 and CDR2 are SQVTM and ANQGSEA. The CDR3 spans 12 residues. The V and J ends lost 5 bases and 1 base respectively, with 6 bases between them. In DNA, the CDR3 is TGCAGCGTTACCGGGAGCAATCAGCCCCAGCATTTT. As protein: CSVTGSNQPQHF.

This rearrangement joins TRBV19 to TRBJ1-5; D gene unclear. Germline-derived CDR1 and CDR2 are LNHDA and SQIVND (reference sequence). V was trimmed by 4 bases and J by 2 bases, leaving 15 bases between them. The CDR3 consists of 16 residues. DNA of the CDR3: TGTGCCAGTAGTAGTGGAGGGAAAGTGGGCAATCAGCCCCAGCATTTT. Amino acid sequence: CASSSGGKVGNQPQHF. The whole variable domain, remainder taken from reference TRBV19 and TRBJ1-5, is DGGITQSPKYLFRKEGQNVTLSCEQNLNHDAMYWYRQDPGQGLRLIYYSQIVNDFQKGDIAEGYSVSREKKESFPLTVTSAQKNPTAFYLCASSSGGKVGNQPQHFGDGTRLSIL.

The chain employs TRBV6-5 and TRBJ1-2; no reliable D call. Germline CDR1 MNHEY, CDR2 SVGAGI. The CDR3 is 11 residues long. The CDR3 here is CATGREGGYTF. Written as DNA, the CDR3 is TGTGCGACCGGGAGGGAGGGCGGCTACACCTTC.

This chain connects TRBV29-1 to TRBJ2-3; D is possibly TRBD2 (5 bases). CDR1 is SQVTM, CDR2 ANQGSEA, per germline. CDR3 length: 13 residues. V was cut by 5 bases and J by 2 bases, with 11 bases left in between. The CDR3 DNA reads as TGCAGCGTTCGGGGAACCGTCACAGATACGCAGTATTTT. Protein: CSVRGTVTDTQYF.

The chain combines TRBV7-2 with TRBJ2-1, with D perhaps TRBD2 (5 bases). The CDR3 length is 13 residues. Trimming took off 7 bases at V and 4 bases at J, with 11 bases between the two ends. Germline CDR1 SGHTA, CDR2 FQGNSA. The CDR3 here is CASNPGVYNEQFF. In nucleotides, the CDR3 is TGTGCCAGCAACCCCGGGGTGTACAATGAGCAGTTCTTC. Full variable domain (rest looked up from reference TRBV7-2 and TRBJ2-1): GAGVSQSPSNKVTEKGKDVELRCDPISGHTALYWYRQSLGQGLEFLIYFQGNSAPDKSGLPSDRFSAERTGGSVSTLTIQRTQQEDSAVYLCASNPGVYNEQFFGPGTRLTVL.

The V call is TRBV5-1, the J call TRBJ2-7; 11 bases map to TRBD1. The V gene's germline CDR1 is SGHRS and CDR2 YFSETQ. V lost 4 bases and J lost 6; bases outside the gene matches: 12. This CDR3 comprises 16 residues. In DNA form, the CDR3 reads TGCGCCAGCAGCCAGGACGGACAGGGGGCAATGGGCGAGCAGTACTTC. Encoded protein: CASSQDGQGAMGEQYF. The full variable domain, rest sourced from reference TRBV5-1 and TRBJ2-7, is KAGVTQTPRYLIKTRGQQVTLSCSPISGHRSVSWYQQTPGQGLQFLFEYFSETQRNKGNFPGRFSGRQFSNSRSEMNVSTLELGDSALYLCASSQDGQGAMGEQYFGPGTRLTVT.

The chain is built from TRBV2 and TRBJ1-2, with D perhaps TRBD1 (6 bases). V shed 3 bases and J shed 1 base, with 9 bases lying between them. The CDR3 extends over 14 amino acids. Per the germline V gene, CDR1 is SNHLY and CDR2 is FYNNEI. CDR3 sequence (DNA): TGTGCCAGCAGTGACAGGGGTCTTAACTATGGCTACACCTTC. This translates into CASSDRGLNYGYTF.

This rearrangement joins TRBV5-1 to TRBJ1-6; 9 nucleotides line up with TRBD1. Germline V gene sequence: CDR1 SGHRS, CDR2 YFSETQ. V was pared by 0 bases and J by 9 bases, with 4 bases of the junction left unmatched. This CDR3 is 15 amino acids long. The CDR3 region is CASSLEGTGISPLHF. CDR3 sequence (DNA): TGCGCCAGCAGCTTGGAGGGGACAGGGATTTCACCCCTCCACTTT.

This clone was seen a few times. The chain has TRBV2 and TRBJ2-5, with TRBD1 matching 7 bases. CDR1 and CDR2 (germline): SNHLY, FYNNEI. V lost 2 bases and J lost 0; bases outside the gene matches: 6. The CDR3 sequence is 16 residues long. CDR3 sequence reads: CASSERSRGNQETQYF. DNA of the CDR3: TGTGCCAGCAGTGAACGGTCCAGGGGGAACCAAGAGACCCAGTACTTC.

The chain employs TRBV5-5 and TRBJ1-1; D is ambiguous. Germline lookup yields CDR1 SGHKS and CDR2 YYEKEE (reference sequence). Between the trimmed V and J ends, which lost 4 bases and 1 base, there was a span of 11 bases. The CDR3 extends over 14 amino acids. This CDR3 reads CASSLEGWNTEAFF. The CDR3 DNA reads TGTGCCAGCAGCCTTGAGGGTTGGAACACTGAAGCTTTCTTT.

V usage is TRBV28 and J usage is TRBJ1-5; D is ambiguous. Germline V gives CDR1 MDHEN, CDR2 SYDVKM. Trimming took off 6 bases at V and 6 bases at J, with 9 bases between the two ends. The CDR3 has 12 amino acids. The CDR3 sequence: CASSLQIQPQHF. As DNA, the CDR3 is TGTGCCAGCAGCCTACAGATTCAGCCCCAGCATTTT.